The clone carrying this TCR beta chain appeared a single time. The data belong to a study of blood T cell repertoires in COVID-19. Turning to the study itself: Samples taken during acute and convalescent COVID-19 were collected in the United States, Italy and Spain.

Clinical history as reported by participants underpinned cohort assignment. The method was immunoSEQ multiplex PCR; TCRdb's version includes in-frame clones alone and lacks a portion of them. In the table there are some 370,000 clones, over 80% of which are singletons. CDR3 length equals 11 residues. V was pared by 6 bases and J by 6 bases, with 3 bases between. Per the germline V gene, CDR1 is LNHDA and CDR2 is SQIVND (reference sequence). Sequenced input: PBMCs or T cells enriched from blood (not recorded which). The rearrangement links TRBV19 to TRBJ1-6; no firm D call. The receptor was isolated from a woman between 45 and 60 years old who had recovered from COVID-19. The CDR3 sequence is CASSGNSPLHF. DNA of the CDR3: TGTGCCAGTAGCGGTAATTCACCCCTCCACTTT.